This T cell receptor beta chain was recovered during a study of control samples from healthy donors and cancer patients. The ends were cut back, 5 bases at V and 6 bases at J, with 14 bases in the middle. Per germline, CDR1 MNHEY and CDR2 SVGAGI. The CDR3 loop spans 13 amino acids. Profiled with immunoSEQ multiplex PCR; TCRdb holds only in-frame clones, not every one. The sample holds about 130,000 clones, over 75% seen once. The sequence was collected from a man aged 35-49 years in good health. The chain recombines TRBV6-5 with TRBJ2-7; D uncertain. Specimen: blood. The CDR3, as DNA: TGTGCCAGCAGTCCTAGATCCTTGGGCGAGCAGTACTTC. Amino acid sequence: CASSPRSLGEQYF.